This T cell receptor (beta chain) is drawn from a study of vaccination and CD4 T cells after COVID-19. As for the study in general: Each convalescent patient was PCR positive for SARS-CoV-2 on nasal swab; roughly 9 cases were mild and one severe. SARS-CoV-2, HCoV-NL63, HCoV-OC43 and HCoV-229E supplied the overlapping spike peptides used to stimulate cells.

Whole-study results and caveats: The study found median SARS-CoV-2-reactive clonotypes rising from 21 to 38, not significantly.

Documented treatment: approximately nine-day PBMC culture with coronavirus spike peptide pools or control peptides (ViraFEST assay). Fresh medium (containing IL-2) replaced half the medium on days 3 and 7. Scientists ran DNA taken from cultured CD4+ T cells through the Oncomine TCR Beta short-read assay for sequencing. TCRdb passed the PCR reads through MiXCR, listing each CDR3 protein once. The data contain about 21,000 distinct CDR3 sequences, 35% to 40% of them singletons. The CDR3 contains 17 residues. The V end lost 8 bases, the J end lost 0 bases, and 22 bases lay between the germline ends. The germline V gene encodes CDR1 MGHRA and CDR2 YSYEKL. Details on this clonotype: Its antigen is unknown.

The chain combines TRBV4-1 with TRBJ1-2; TRBD1 might be the D (6 bases). The material sequenced was CD4+ T cells from blood, cultured in vitro, taken before SARS-CoV-2 vaccination. This TCR came from a human donor who had recovered from COVID-19. The CDR3 here is CASLRWGYRQANYGYTF. CDR3 bases: TGCGCCAGCTTAAGGTGGGGATACAGACAGGCTAACTATGGCTACACCTTC.